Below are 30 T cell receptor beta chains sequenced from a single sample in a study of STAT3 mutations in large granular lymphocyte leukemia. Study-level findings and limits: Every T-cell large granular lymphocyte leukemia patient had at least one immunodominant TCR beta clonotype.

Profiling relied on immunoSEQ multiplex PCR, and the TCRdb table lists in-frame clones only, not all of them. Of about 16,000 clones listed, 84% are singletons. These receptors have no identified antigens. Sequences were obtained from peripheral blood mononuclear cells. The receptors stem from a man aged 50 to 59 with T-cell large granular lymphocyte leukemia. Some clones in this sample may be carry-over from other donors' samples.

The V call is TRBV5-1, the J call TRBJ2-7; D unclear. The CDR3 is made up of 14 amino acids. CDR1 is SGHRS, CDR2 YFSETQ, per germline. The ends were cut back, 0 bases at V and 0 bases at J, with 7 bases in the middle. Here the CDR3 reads CASSLEPTSYEQYF. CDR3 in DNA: TGCGCCAGCAGCTTGGAGCCTACCTCCTACGAGCAGTACTTC.

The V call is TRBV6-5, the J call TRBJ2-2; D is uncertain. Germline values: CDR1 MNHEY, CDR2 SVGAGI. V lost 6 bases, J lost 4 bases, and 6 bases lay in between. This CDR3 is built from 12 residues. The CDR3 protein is CASRLGTGELFF. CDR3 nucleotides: TGTGCCAGCAGATTGGGCACCGGGGAGCTGTTTTTT.

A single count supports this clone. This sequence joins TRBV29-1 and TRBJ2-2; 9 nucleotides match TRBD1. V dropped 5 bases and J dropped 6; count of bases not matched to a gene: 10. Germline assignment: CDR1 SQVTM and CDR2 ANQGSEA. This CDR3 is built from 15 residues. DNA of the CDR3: TGCAGCGTTTCACAGGGGGCGCGACAACCCGGGGAGCTGTTTTTT. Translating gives CSVSQGARQPGELFF.

The CDR3 region has the DNA TGTGCCAGCTCACCACTCGATGAGCAGTTCTTC. As protein: CASSPLDEQFF. V usage is TRBV18 and J usage is TRBJ2-1; no definite D call. Germline CDR1 reads KGHSH; CDR2 reads LQKENI. V was cut by 1 base and J by 8 bases, with 3 bases left in between. The CDR3 sequence is 11 residues long.

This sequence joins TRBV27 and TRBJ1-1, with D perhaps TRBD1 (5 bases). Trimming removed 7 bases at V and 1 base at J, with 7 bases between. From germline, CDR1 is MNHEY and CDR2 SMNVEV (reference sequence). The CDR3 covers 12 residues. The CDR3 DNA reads TGTGCCAGCATAGACAGGAACACTGAAGCTTTCTTT. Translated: CASIDRNTEAFF.

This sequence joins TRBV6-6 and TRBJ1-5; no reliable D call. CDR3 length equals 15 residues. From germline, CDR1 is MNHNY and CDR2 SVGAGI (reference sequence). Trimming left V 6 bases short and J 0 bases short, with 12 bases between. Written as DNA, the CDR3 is TGTGCCAGCAGCAACTTTCAGGATAGCAATCAGCCCCAGCATTTT. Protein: CASSNFQDSNQPQHF.

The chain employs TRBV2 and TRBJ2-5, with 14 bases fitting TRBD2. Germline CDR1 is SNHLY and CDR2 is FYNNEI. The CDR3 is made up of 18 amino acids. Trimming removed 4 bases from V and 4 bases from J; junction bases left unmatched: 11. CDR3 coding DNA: TGTGCCAGCAGTGTGGGGGCCTGGACTAGCGGGGGGTTAGAGACCCAGTACTTC. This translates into CASSVGAWTSGGLETQYF.

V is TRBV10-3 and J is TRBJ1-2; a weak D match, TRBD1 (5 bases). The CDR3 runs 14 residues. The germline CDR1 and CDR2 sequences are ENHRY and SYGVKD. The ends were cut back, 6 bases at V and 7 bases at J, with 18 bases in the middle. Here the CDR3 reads CAIRDLGGAGGYTF. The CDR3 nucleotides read TGTGCCATCAGGGACCTGGGAGGGGCAGGTGGCTACACCTTC.

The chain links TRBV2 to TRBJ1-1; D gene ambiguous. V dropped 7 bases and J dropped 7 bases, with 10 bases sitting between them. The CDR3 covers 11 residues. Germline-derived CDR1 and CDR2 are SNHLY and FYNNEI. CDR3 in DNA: TGTGCCAGCACCCAGCAGGTTGAAGCTTTCTTT. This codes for CASTQQVEAFF.

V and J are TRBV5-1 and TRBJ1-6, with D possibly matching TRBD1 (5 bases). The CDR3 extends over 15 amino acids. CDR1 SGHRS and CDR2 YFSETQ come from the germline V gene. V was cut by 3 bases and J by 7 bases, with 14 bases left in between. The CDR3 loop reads CASSYQGDRNSPLHF. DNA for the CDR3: TGCGCCAGCAGCTACCAGGGTGATAGGAATTCACCCCTCCACTTT.

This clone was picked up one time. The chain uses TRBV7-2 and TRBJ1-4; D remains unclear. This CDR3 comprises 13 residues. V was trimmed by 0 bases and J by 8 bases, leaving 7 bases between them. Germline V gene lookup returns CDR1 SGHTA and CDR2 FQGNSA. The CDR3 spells CASSLAYGEKLFF. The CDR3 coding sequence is TGTGCCAGCAGCTTAGCATACGGGGAAAAACTGTTTTTT.

CDR3: CASSVPGTSYEQYF. CDR3 DNA: TGTGCCAGCAGTGTGCCCGGGACCTCCTACGAGCAGTACTTC. This rearrangement joins TRBV25-1 to TRBJ2-7, with D perhaps given as TRBD1 or TRBD2 (5 bases each). Per the germline V gene, CDR1 is MGHDK and CDR2 is SYGVNS. V dropped 4 bases and J dropped 0 bases, with 10 bases sitting between them. This CDR3 region has 14 residues.

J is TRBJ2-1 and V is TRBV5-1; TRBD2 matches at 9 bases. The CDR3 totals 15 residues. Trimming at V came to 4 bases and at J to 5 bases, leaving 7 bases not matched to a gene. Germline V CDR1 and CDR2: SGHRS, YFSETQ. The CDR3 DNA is TGCGCCAGCAGCCCTGGCCTAGCGGGGAACAATGAGCAGTTCTTC. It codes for CASSPGLAGNNEQFF.

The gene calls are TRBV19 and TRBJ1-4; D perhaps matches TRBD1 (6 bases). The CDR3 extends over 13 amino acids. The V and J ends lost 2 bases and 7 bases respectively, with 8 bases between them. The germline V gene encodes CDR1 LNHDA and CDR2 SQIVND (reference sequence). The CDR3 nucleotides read TGTGCCAGTAGTATATGGGGGCGTGAAAAACTGTTTTTT. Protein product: CASSIWGREKLFF.

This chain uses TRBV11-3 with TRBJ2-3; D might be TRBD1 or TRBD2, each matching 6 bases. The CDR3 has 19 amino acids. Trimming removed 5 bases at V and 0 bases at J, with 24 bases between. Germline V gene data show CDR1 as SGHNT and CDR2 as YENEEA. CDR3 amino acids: CASSQTFRSGAHSTDTQYF. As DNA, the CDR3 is TGTGCCAGCAGCCAAACGTTCCGATCGGGGGCCCATAGCACAGATACGCAGTATTTT.

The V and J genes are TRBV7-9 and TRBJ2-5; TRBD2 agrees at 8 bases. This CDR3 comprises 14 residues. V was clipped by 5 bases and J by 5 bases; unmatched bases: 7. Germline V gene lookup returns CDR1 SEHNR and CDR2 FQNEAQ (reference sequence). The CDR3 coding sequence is TGTGCCAGCAGCCGGAGCGGGAGTTTTGAGACCCAGTACTTC. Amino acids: CASSRSGSFETQYF.

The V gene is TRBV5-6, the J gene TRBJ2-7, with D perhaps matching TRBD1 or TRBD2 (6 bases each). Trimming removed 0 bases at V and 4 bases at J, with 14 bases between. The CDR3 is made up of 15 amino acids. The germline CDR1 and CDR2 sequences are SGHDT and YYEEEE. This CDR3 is CASSLVGGPIYEQYF. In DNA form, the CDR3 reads TGTGCCAGCAGCTTGGTTGGGGGGCCAATTTACGAGCAGTACTTC.

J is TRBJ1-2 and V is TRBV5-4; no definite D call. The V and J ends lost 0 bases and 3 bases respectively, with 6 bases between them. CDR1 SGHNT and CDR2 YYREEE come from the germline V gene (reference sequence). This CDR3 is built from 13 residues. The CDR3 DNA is TGTGCCAGCAGCTTGGTGGGCGACTATGGCTACACCTTC. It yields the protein CASSLVGDYGYTF.

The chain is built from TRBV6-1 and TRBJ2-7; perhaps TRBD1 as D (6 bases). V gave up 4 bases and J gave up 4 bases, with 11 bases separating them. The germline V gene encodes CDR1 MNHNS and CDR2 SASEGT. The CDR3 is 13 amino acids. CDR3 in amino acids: CASSATGSYEQYF. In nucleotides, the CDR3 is TGTGCCAGCAGTGCGACAGGCTCTTACGAGCAGTACTTC.

As DNA, the CDR3 is TGTGCCAGCAGCACGGGACTAGCGGGGGGCTACGGGGAGACCCAGTACTTC. Protein product: CASSTGLAGGYGETQYF. The chain couples TRBV5-5 to TRBJ2-5; 15 bases are shared with TRBD2. V lost 4 bases to trimming and J lost 5 bases; unmatched junction nucleotides: 9. This CDR3 has 17 residues. Germline-derived CDR1 and CDR2 are SGHKS and YYEKEE (reference sequence).

The CDR3 protein is CASSLSTGGLNTEAFF. The CDR3 nucleotides read TGTGCCAGCAGTTTATCGACAGGGGGCTTGAACACTGAAGCTTTCTTT. The rearrangement joins TRBV27 to TRBJ1-1, with 10 bases identical to TRBD1. The CDR3 consists of 16 residues. J gave up 0 bases and V 0 bases, and 1 base lay outside the gene matches. The germline CDR1 and CDR2 sequences are MNHEY and SMNVEV (reference sequence).

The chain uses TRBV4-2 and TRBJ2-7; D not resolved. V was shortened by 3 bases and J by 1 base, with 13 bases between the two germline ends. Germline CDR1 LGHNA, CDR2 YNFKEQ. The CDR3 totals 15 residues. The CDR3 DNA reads TGTGCCAGCAGCCAGGCAATACAGAAATCCTACGAGCAGTACTTC. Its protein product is CASSQAIQKSYEQYF.

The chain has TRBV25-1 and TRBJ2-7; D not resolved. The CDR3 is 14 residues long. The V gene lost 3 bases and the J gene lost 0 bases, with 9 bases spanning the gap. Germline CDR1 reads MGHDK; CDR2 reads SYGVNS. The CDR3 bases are TGTGCCAGCAGTGACCGTGCCTACTCCTACGAGCAGTACTTC. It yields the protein CASSDRAYSYEQYF.

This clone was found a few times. DNA for the CDR3: TGTGCCAGCAGTGACTGGGACAGGGGTGGCGGCTACACCTTC. This gives the protein CASSDWDRGGGYTF. The gene calls are TRBV25-1 and TRBJ1-2, with TRBD1 matching over 10 bases. V was pared by 3 bases and J by 8 bases, with 6 bases of the junction left unmatched. The CDR3 has 14 residues. Germline values: CDR1 MGHDK, CDR2 SYGVNS.

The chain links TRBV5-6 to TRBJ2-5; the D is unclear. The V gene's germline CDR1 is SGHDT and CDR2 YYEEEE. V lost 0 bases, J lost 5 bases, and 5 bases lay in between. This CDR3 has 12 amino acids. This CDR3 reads CASSLVGETQYF. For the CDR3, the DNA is TGTGCCAGCAGCTTGGTAGGGGAGACCCAGTACTTC.

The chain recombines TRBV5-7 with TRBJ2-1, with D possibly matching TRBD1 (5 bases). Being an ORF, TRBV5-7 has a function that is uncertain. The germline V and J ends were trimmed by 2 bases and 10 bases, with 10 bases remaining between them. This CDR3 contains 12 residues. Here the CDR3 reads CASSFRTNEQFF. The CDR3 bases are TGTGCCAGCAGCTTCCGGACAAACGAGCAGTTCTTC.

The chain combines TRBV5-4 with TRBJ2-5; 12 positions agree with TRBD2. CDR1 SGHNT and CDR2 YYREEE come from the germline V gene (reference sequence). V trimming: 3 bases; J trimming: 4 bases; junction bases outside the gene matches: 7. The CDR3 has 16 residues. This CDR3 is CASSSSGGAEVETQYF. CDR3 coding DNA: TGTGCCAGCAGCTCTAGCGGGGGGGCCGAAGTAGAGACCCAGTACTTC.

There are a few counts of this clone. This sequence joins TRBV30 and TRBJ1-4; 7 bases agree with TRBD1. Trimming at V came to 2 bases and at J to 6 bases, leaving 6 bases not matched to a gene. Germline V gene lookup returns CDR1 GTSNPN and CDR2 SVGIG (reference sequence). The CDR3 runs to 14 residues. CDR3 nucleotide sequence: TGTGCCTGGAGTAGGGGGACAGCGGATGAAAAACTGTTTTTT. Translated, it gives CAWSRGTADEKLFF.

DNA for the CDR3: TGCGCCAGCAGCTCTCAGGTCGGAGTACTGTTTTTT. Its translation: CASSSQVGVLFF. The chain employs TRBV4-3 and TRBJ1-4; D unresolved. The germline V gene encodes CDR1 LGHNA and CDR2 YSLEER. The V and J ends lost 5 bases and 13 bases respectively, with 14 bases between them. The CDR3 sequence is 12 residues long.

The CDR3 spells CASSQREEGYEQYF. DNA of the CDR3: TGTGCCAGCAGCCAGAGGGAAGAAGGCTACGAGCAGTACTTC. J is TRBJ2-7 and V is TRBV27; D is possibly TRBD2 (5 bases). Germline V lookup: CDR1 MNHEY, CDR2 SMNVEV (reference sequence). The CDR3 covers 14 residues. V was shortened by 6 bases and J by 3 bases, with 15 bases between the two germline ends.